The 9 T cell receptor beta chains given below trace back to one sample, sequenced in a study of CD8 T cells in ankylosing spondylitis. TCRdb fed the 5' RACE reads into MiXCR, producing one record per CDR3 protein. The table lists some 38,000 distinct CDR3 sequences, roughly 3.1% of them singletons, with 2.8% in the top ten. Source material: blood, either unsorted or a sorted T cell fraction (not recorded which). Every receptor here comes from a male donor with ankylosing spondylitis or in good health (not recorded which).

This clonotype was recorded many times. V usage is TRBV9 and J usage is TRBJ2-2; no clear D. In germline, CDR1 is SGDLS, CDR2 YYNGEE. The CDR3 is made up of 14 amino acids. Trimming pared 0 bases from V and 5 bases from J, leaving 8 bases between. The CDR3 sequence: CASSVVEVTGELFF. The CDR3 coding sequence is TGTGCCAGCAGCGTAGTAGAAGTTACCGGGGAGCTGTTTTTT. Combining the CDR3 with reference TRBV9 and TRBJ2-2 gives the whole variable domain DSGVTQTPKHLITATGQRVTLRCSPRSGDLSVYWYQQSLDQGLQFLIQYYNGEERAKGNILERFSAQQFPDLHSELNLSSLELGDSALYFCASSVVEVTGELFFGEGSRLTVL.

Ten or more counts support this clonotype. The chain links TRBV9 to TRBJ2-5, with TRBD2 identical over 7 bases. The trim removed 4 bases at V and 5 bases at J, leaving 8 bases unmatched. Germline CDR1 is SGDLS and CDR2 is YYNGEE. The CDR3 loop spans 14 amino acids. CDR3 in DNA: TGTGCCAGCAGCTCTGGGACTATTTCCGAGACCCAGTACTTC. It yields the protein CASSSGTISETQYF.

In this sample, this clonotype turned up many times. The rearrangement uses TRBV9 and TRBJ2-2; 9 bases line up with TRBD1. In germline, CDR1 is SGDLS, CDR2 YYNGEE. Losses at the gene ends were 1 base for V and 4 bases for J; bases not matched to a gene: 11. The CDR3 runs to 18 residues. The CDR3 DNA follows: TGTGCCAGCAGCGTAACCCTCGGACAGGGGTATGGCACCGGGGAGCTGTTTTTT. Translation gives CASSVTLGQGYGTGELFF.

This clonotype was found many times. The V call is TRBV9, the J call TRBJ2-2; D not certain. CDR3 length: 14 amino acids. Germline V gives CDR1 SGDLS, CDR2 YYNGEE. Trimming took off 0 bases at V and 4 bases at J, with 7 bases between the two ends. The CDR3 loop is CASSVVQTTGELFF. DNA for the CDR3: TGTGCCAGCAGCGTAGTTCAGACCACCGGGGAGCTGTTTTTT.

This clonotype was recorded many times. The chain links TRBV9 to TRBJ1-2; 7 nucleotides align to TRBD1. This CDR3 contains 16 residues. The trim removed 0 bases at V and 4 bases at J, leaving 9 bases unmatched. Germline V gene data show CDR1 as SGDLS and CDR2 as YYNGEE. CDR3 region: CASSVGTGLLGYGYTF. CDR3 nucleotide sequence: TGTGCCAGCAGCGTAGGGACAGGACTCCTGGGCTATGGCTACACCTTC.

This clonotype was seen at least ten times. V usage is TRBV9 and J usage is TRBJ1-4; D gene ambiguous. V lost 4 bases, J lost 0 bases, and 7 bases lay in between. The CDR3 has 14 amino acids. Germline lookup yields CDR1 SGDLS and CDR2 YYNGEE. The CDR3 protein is CASSPRSTNEKLFF. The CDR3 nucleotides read TGTGCCAGCAGCCCACGATCAACTAATGAAAAACTGTTTTTT.

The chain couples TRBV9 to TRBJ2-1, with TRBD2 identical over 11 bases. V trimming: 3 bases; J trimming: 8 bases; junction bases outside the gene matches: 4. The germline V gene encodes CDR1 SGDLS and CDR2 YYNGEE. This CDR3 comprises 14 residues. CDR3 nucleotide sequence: TGTGCCAGCAGCGAACTAGCGGGAGCCCATGAGCAGTTCTTC. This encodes CASSELAGAHEQFF.

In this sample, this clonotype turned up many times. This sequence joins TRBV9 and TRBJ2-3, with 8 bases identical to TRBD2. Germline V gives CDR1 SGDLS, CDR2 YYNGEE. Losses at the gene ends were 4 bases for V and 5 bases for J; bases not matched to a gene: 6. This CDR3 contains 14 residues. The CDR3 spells CASSPGGAVDTQYF. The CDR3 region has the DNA TGTGCCAGCAGCCCCGGGGGGGCGGTAGATACGCAGTATTTT. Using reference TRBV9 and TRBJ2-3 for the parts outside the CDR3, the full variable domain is DSGVTQTPKHLITATGQRVTLRCSPRSGDLSVYWYQQSLDQGLQFLIQYYNGEERAKGNILERFSAQQFPDLHSELNLSSLELGDSALYFCASSPGGAVDTQYFGPGTRLTVL.

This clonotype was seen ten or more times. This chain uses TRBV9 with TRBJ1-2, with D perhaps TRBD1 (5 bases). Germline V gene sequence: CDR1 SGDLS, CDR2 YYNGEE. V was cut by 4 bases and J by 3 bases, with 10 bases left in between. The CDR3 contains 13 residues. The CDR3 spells CASSPGTDYGYTF. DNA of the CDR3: TGTGCCAGCAGCCCAGGGACGGACTATGGCTACACCTTC.